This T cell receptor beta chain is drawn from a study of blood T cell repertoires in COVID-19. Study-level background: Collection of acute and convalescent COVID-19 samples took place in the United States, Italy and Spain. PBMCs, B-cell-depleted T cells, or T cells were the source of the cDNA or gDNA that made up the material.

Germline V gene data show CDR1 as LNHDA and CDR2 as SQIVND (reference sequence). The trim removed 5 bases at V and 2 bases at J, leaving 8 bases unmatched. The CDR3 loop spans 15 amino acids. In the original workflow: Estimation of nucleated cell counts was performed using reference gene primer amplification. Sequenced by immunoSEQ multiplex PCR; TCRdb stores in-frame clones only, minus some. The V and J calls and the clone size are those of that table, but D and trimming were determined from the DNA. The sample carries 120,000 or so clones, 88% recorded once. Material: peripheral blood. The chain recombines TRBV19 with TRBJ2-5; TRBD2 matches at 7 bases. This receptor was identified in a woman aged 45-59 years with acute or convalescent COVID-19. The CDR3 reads CASSPDLAEQETQYF. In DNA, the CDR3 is TGTGCCAGTAGTCCGGACCTAGCGGAACAAGAGACCCAGTACTTC.